This record looks at one T cell receptor beta chain sequence and its context. Per the authors' pipeline: Amplification from reference gene primers served as the basis for estimated nucleated cell counts. TCRdb's table, derived via immunoSEQ multiplex PCR, lists solely in-frame clones and lacks some. D and trimming were read from the DNA, whereas the V and J calls and clone size are those reported in that table. The repertoire has under 200,000 clones, roughly four fifths of them found once; the top ten carry 10% to 15%. Trimming shortened V by 3 bases and J by 5 bases, and 13 bases separated the two germline ends. The CDR3 extends over 14 amino acids. CDR1 DFQATT and CDR2 SNEGSKA come from the germline V gene (reference sequence). This sample was included in a study of blood T cell repertoires in COVID-19. On the study more broadly: Collection of acute and convalescent COVID-19 samples took place in the United States, Italy and Spain.

The sample taken for sequencing was peripheral blood. This rearrangement joins TRBV20-1 to TRBJ1-4, with D maybe TRBD1 (6 bases). The source is a man in his 70s who had recovered from COVID-19. CDR3 nucleotide sequence: TGCAGTGCTAGTAGAGGCAGGGGAAATGAAAAACTGTTTTTT. It translates to CSASRGRGNEKLFF.